The 11 T cell receptor beta chains below all came from one sample that was sequenced in a study of blood T cell repertoires in COVID-19. Profiling relied on immunoSEQ multiplex PCR, and the TCRdb table lists in-frame clones only, not all of them. The sample has about 80,000 clones; approximately 89% are singletons. The sample comprised peripheral blood. The receptors were gathered from a man aged 70 or older with active or convalescent COVID-19.

The CDR3 sequence: CSVVDNTGEKLFF. The CDR3 coding sequence is TGCAGCGTTGTGGACAATACGGGTGAAAAACTGTTTTTT. The rearrangement links TRBV29-1 to TRBJ1-4, with a tentative D call TRBD1 (5 bases). Germline values: CDR1 SQVTM, CDR2 ANQGSEA. Trimming shortened V by 4 bases and J by 7 bases, and 13 bases separated the two germline ends. The CDR3 spans 13 residues.

In this sample, this clone turned up a few times. The rearrangement joins TRBV28 to TRBJ1-1; no definite D call. Trimming stripped 6 bases from V and 3 bases from J, with 5 bases between. Germline lookup yields CDR1 MDHEN and CDR2 SYDVKM. The CDR3 runs 11 residues. CDR3 coding DNA: TGTGCCAGCAGATCCTACACTGAAGCTTTCTTT. Residues: CASRSYTEAFF.

The chain carries TRBV19 and TRBJ2-7, with a possible D match to TRBD2 (5 bases). Trimming left V 6 bases short and J 6 bases short, with 9 bases between. Germline V gene sequence: CDR1 LNHDA, CDR2 SQIVND (reference sequence). This CDR3 region has 11 residues. The CDR3 nucleotides are TGTGCCAGTAGCTGGGGAGCCGAGCAGTACTTC. This encodes CASSWGAEQYF.

The chain is built from TRBV12-3 or TRBV12-4 and TRBJ2-1, with a possible D match to TRBD1 (6 bases). CDR3 size: 13 residues. Trimming took 5 bases from V and 10 from J, leaving 15 bases between them. CDR3 amino acids: CASSLQGIGEQFF. Written as DNA, the CDR3 is TGTGCCAGCAGTCTTCAGGGGATTGGCGAGCAGTTCTTC.

The gene calls are TRBV19 and TRBJ2-7; maybe TRBD1 (6 bases). The V end was cut by 3 bases, the J end by 2 bases, with 14 bases between. Germline V gives CDR1 LNHDA, CDR2 SQIVND (reference sequence). The length of the CDR3 is 15 residues. The CDR3 is CASSMSQGQTYEQYF. The CDR3 DNA follows: TGTGCCAGTAGTATGTCACAGGGACAAACCTACGAGCAGTACTTC.

This chain links TRBV10-3 with TRBJ1-2, with 7 bases that match TRBD1. With V trimmed by 5 bases and J by 1 base, 4 bases remained unmatched. CDR3 length: 14 residues. CDR1 is ENHRY and CDR2 is SYGVKD in the germline V gene. This chain's CDR3 is CAISPGQINYGYTF. The DNA of the CDR3 is TGTGCCATCAGTCCGGGACAGATTAACTATGGCTACACCTTC.

This sequence joins TRBV5-6 and TRBJ2-1; TRBD2 is a possible D gene (5 bases). The CDR3 runs to 16 residues. Per the germline V gene, CDR1 is SGHDT and CDR2 is YYEEEE. V lost 4 bases and J lost 7, with 21 bases in between. The CDR3 DNA follows: TGTGCCAGCAGCCCTCTCGGGTACGGGATTGGAAATGAGCAGTTCTTC. Translation gives CASSPLGYGIGNEQFF.

This chain joins TRBV27 and TRBJ2-1, with a weak D call TRBD2 (5 bases). This CDR3 has 16 residues. Trimming removed 2 bases at V and 0 bases at J, with 11 bases between. Germline CDR1 is MNHEY and CDR2 is SMNVEV (reference sequence). The CDR3 nucleotides are TGTGCCAGCAGTTTAAAGGCCGGGGTCTCCTACAATGAGCAGTTCTTC. Encoded protein: CASSLKAGVSYNEQFF.

This rearrangement joins TRBV5-1 to TRBJ2-3; 8 bases map to TRBD2. V lost 4 bases to trimming and J lost 3 bases; unmatched junction nucleotides: 4. The CDR3 runs 14 residues. Germline V gene lookup returns CDR1 SGHRS and CDR2 YFSETQ. The CDR3 DNA sequence: TGCGCCAGCAGCGCCGGGGGGGATACAGATACGCAGTATTTT. Its translation is CASSAGGDTDTQYF.

V and J are TRBV2 and TRBJ1-4, with TRBD1 as a possible D gene (6 bases). The CDR3 is 15 residues long. With 6 bases removed from V and 5 bases from J, the gap between germline ends came to 16 bases. CDR1 and CDR2 (germline): SNHLY, FYNNEI. CDR3: CASRDSNQNNEKLFF. CDR3 sequence (DNA): TGTGCCAGCAGGGACAGCAATCAGAACAATGAAAAACTGTTTTTT. The entire variable domain, with the rest obtained from reference TRBV2 and TRBJ1-4, is as follows: EPEVTQTPSHQVTQMGQEVILRCVPISNHLYFYWYRQILGQKVEFLVSFYNNEISEKSEIFDDQFSVERPDGSNFTLKIRSTKLEDSAMYFCASRDSNQNNEKLFFGSGTQLSVL.

The J gene is TRBJ2-7, the V gene TRBV6-6, with 7 nucleotides matching TRBD1. The length of the CDR3 is 15 residues. After removal of 6 bases from V and 2 bases from J, the junction contained 10 bases not matched to a gene. CDR1 MNHNY and CDR2 SVGAGI come from the germline V gene (reference sequence). The CDR3 DNA sequence: TGTGCCAGCAGGTCAACCGGGACAGCCACCTACGAGCAGTACTTC. It codes for CASRSTGTATYEQYF.